The 2 T cell receptor beta chains given below trace back to one sample, sequenced in a study of T cells in localized non-small cell lung cancer. Repertoires were generated with immunoSEQ multiplex PCR, while TCRdb's copy carries only in-frame clones and drops some. This table holds about 1,500 clones, 22% found once. The sample consisted of normal lung tissue next to the tumor, taken before any cancer treatment. The receptors originated from a man between 40 and 75 years old with stage II lung adenocarcinoma.

The chain employs TRBV22-1 and TRBJ1-5; the table gives TRBD1 as D, unverified against the DNA. TRBV22-1 is termed a pseudogene. The CDR3 length is 15 residues. Here the CDR3 reads CASSLEGTGRQPQHF. CDR3 bases: TGTGCCAGCAGTCTGGAAGGGACAGGGAGACAGCCCCAGCATTTT.

The V gene is TRBV29-1, the J gene TRBJ2-2; possibly TRBD1 or TRBD2 for D (5 bases each). Trimming took off 1 base at V and 6 bases at J, with 6 bases between the two ends. This CDR3 is 12 amino acids long. Germline assignment: CDR1 SQVTM and CDR2 ANQGSEA. CDR3 in amino acids: CSVEVGAGELFF. The CDR3 region has the DNA TGCAGCGTTGAAGTGGGGGCCGGGGAGCTGTTTTTT.